The next 15 T cell receptor beta chains were all read from a single sample in a study of T cells in Graves' hyperthyroidism and ophthalmopathy. From RNA transcripts, TCR beta CDR3 regions were amplified. HTBI primers were used for first-round RT-PCR of the TCR CDR3. TCRdb reprocessed the multiplex PCR reads with MiXCR, giving one entry per CDR3 protein. The sample consists of approximately 630,000 distinct CDR3 sequences, 15% to 20% of them appearing once. The sample comprised blood. The receptors originated from a woman aged 25 to 39 with Graves' hyperthyroidism.

The chain carries TRBV4-2 and TRBJ2-2; D possibly corresponds to TRBD1 (5 bases). V was clipped by 3 bases and J by 7 bases, with 15 bases between them. This CDR3 is built from 15 residues. CDR1 is LGHNA, CDR2 YNFKEQ, per germline. The chain's CDR3 is CASSHTGLGFGELFF. The CDR3 DNA sequence: TGTGCCAGCAGCCACACAGGTTTAGGTTTCGGGGAGCTGTTTTTT.

The sample holds many counts of this clonotype. The chain is built from TRBV6-2 or TRBV6-3 and TRBJ2-2; 11 bases fit TRBD2. Trimming at V came to 5 bases and at J to 0 bases, leaving 11 bases not matched to a gene. There are 19 residues in the CDR3. CDR1 MNHEY and CDR2 SVGEGT come from the germline V gene. The CDR3 DNA is TGTGCCAGCAGTAATTTCGGGACTAGCGGTACCCCGAACACCGGGGAGCTGTTTTTT. Protein: CASSNFGTSGTPNTGELFF.

The chain is built from TRBV9 and TRBJ2-1; perhaps TRBD1 as D (6 bases). This CDR3 is 14 amino acids long. Germline loops: CDR1 SGDLS, CDR2 YYNGEE. The V end was cut by 2 bases, the J end by 3 bases, with 9 bases between. CDR3 coding DNA: TGTGCCAGCAGCGTTTCAGGGGACTACAATGAGCAGTTCTTC. Translation gives CASSVSGDYNEQFF.

This clonotype has at least ten counts. The chain is built from TRBV28 and TRBJ2-3; TRBD1 agrees at 8 bases. This CDR3 comprises 14 residues. Per germline, CDR1 MDHEN and CDR2 SYDVKM. V lost 4 bases and J lost 5; bases outside the gene matches: 5. In DNA, the CDR3 is TGTGCCAGCAGTTGGACAGGGTTCAGAGATACGCAGTATTTT. This encodes CASSWTGFRDTQYF.

The rearrangement uses TRBV25-1 and TRBJ1-4, with D unresolved. The V gene lost 3 bases and the J gene lost 4 bases, with 12 bases spanning the gap. Germline V gene data show CDR1 as MGHDK and CDR2 as SYGVNS. The CDR3 runs to 15 residues. CDR3: CASSDHSWINEKLFF. CDR3 nucleotides: TGTGCCAGCAGTGATCACAGTTGGATTAATGAAAAACTGTTTTTT.

At least ten counts were recorded for this clonotype. V is TRBV3-1 and J is TRBJ2-1; D remains ambiguous. In germline, CDR1 is LGHDT, CDR2 YNNKEL (reference sequence). V lost 1 base and J lost 7, with 8 bases in between. The CDR3 is 13 amino acids. The CDR3 loop reads CASSQGKGNEQFF. Here the CDR3 DNA reads TGTGCCAGCAGCCAAGGTAAAGGTAATGAGCAGTTCTTC.

Comment on this clonotype: A much larger clone differs by one base, so this may be a read error. The V gene is TRBV6-2 or TRBV6-3, the J gene TRBJ2-7; perhaps TRBD2 as D (6 bases). The CDR3 loop spans 14 amino acids. Germline V gives CDR1 MNHEY, CDR2 SVGEGT. DNA for the CDR3: TGTACCAGCACAAACAAGACTAGTAGCGACGAGCAGTACTTC. This codes for CTSTNKTSSDEQYF.

V usage is TRBV6-2 or TRBV6-3 and J usage is TRBJ2-3, with D possibly TRBD1 on 5 matching bases. Germline CDR1 reads MNHEY; CDR2 reads SVGEGT. The germline V and J ends were trimmed by 5 bases and 0 bases, with 15 bases remaining between them. The CDR3 sequence is 16 residues long. The CDR3 region is CASSPWGDSSTDTQYF. The CDR3 bases are TGTGCCAGCAGTCCCTGGGGCGACTCTAGCACAGATACGCAGTATTTT.

The gene calls are TRBV10-3 and TRBJ1-2; 9 bases align to TRBD1. The CDR3 extends over 15 amino acids. The V gene end was trimmed by 7 bases and the J gene end by 2 bases; junction bases not matched to a gene: 8. Germline CDR1 and CDR2: ENHRY and SYGVKD. In DNA form, the CDR3 reads TGTGCCATCACCTCCGGGACAGGGTTAAACTATGGCTACACCTTC. It yields the protein CAITSGTGLNYGYTF.

This clonotype was recorded many times. This sequence joins TRBV20-1 and TRBJ1-1; TRBD1 is a possible D gene (5 bases). Germline V gene data show CDR1 as DFQATT and CDR2 as SNEGSKA (reference sequence). The CDR3 has 15 amino acids. The germline V and J ends were trimmed by 4 bases and 3 bases, with 18 bases remaining between them. CDR3 in amino acids: CSAIRDPGRDTEAFF. CDR3 nucleotides: TGCAGTGCTATCCGGGACCCAGGAAGGGACACTGAAGCTTTCTTT.

A few counts support this clonotype. The chain links TRBV6-1 to TRBJ2-5; the D is unclear. Trimming took off 3 bases at V and 0 bases at J, with 14 bases between the two ends. The CDR3 length is 16 residues. Germline-derived CDR1 and CDR2 are MNHNS and SASEGT. The CDR3 protein is CASSDRREKYQETQYF. CDR3 DNA: TGTGCCAGCAGTGACCGAAGGGAAAAGTACCAAGAGACCCAGTACTTC.

V gene TRBV20-1 combines with J gene TRBJ2-7, with 10 bases matching TRBD2. Germline V gene data show CDR1 as DFQATT and CDR2 as SNEGSKA (reference sequence). With V trimmed by 6 bases and J by 1 base, 6 bases remained unmatched. CDR3 length equals 14 residues. CDR3 residues: CSAAGTSESYEQYF. The CDR3 DNA follows: TGCAGTGCCGCCGGGACTAGCGAATCCTACGAGCAGTACTTC.

This clonotype showed up many times. The J gene is TRBJ2-3, the V gene TRBV7-9; 10 bases fit TRBD2. V shed 8 bases and J 5 bases; nucleotides not matched to a gene: 7. CDR3 length: 14 residues. CDR1 is SEHNR, CDR2 FQNEAQ, per germline (reference sequence). Written as DNA, the CDR3 is TGTGCCAGCTCAATAGCGGGAGGTCGAGATACGCAGTATTTT. Translating gives CASSIAGGRDTQYF.

The table lists this clonotype with many counts. V is TRBV2 and J is TRBJ1-2; 8 bases align to TRBD1. The CDR3 length is 13 residues. With V trimmed by 9 bases and J by 4 bases, 7 bases remained unmatched. The V gene's germline CDR1 is SNHLY and CDR2 FYNNEI. CDR3 in DNA: TGTGCCAGAAAGGACAGGGAAGCCTATGGCTACACCTTC. It specifies CARKDREAYGYTF.

This clonotype showed up just a few times. This rearrangement joins TRBV9 to TRBJ1-4, with 7 bases identical to TRBD1. Germline CDR1 and CDR2: SGDLS and YYNGEE. The CDR3 sequence is 14 residues long. Trimming cost V 2 bases and J 8 bases; bases outside gene matches: 6. The CDR3 sequence is CASSVAGTAEKLFF. CDR3 coding DNA: TGTGCCAGCAGCGTCGCCGGGACAGCCGAAAAACTGTTTTTT.